The source of this TCR beta chain is a study of breast tumors, draining lymph nodes, adjacent tissues (dated by TCRdb to the mid-2010s). Turning to the overall study: In breast cancer patients, the study compared the TCR beta repertoires of tumor, adjacent nontumor tissue and axillary lymph nodes. In human breast cancer, the study set out to assess how tumor, surrounding tissue and draining lymph node repertoires relate to one another and whether T cells might be exchanged between them.

The lymph node samples were taken from the axillary draining lymph nodes of breast cancer patients. The germline V gene (reference sequence) yields LNHDA for CDR1 and SQIVND for CDR2. Trimming removed 3 bases from V and 1 base from J, leaving 12 bases between the germline ends. The CDR3 numbers 15 residues from cysteine through phenylalanine. Just the 45-base CDR3 DNA is kept, in frame starting at base 1. The instrument given in TCRdb is Illumina HiSeq 2000. TCR beta chain libraries were generated by multiplex PCR amplification. High-throughput sequencing was used to analyze the amplified TCR beta chain products. TCRdb redid the processing of the public reads, applying fastp at Q25 and MiXCR, and retained in-frame beta chains. Every CDR3 protein is listed once, alongside the most common genes and DNA of its rows. The sample table shows 180,000 or so distinct CDR3 sequences, and about 33% are seen once. Roughly 3.8% of the sample is in the top ten clones.

Points the paper makes about the study in general: The conclusion that tumor T cells originate in lymph nodes was framed as consistent with a hypothesis rather than directly demonstrated. Tumor and nontumor tissue repertoires were found to be significantly more similar in luminal-like than in basal-like breast cancer. A scenario in which most tumor T cells derive from the lymph node and then expand within tumor tissue was judged to be consistent with the data. Tumor T-cell repertoires showed less diversity than lymph node repertoires and more diversity than nontumor tissue repertoires, and tumor T-cell repertoires showed preferential V and J gene usage.

This clonotype was found a few times. Its antigen is still unknown. No per-base quality is available; no much larger clone lies one base away. The TCR was taken from a female donor with breast cancer. Some clones in this sample may be carry-over from other donors' samples. The chain links TRBV19 with TRBJ1-1, and the D gene may be TRBD1, 5 bases matching. The source material was axillary lymph node tissue. The nucleotide sequence is given as TGTGCCAGTAGTATCAAAGGGGCAGGGAACACTGAAGCTTTCTTT. Translated, it reads CASSIKGAGNTEAFF.